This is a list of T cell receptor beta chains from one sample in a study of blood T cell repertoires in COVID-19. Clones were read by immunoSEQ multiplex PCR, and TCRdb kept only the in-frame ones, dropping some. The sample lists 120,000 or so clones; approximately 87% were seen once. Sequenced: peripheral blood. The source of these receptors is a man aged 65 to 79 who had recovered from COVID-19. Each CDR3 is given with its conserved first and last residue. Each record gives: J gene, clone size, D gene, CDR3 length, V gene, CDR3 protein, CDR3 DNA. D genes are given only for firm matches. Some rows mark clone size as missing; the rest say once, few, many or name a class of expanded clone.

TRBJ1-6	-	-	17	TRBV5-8	CASSGRQEDAYNSPLHF	TGTGCCAGCAGCGGCAGACAGGAGGATGCCTATAATTCACCCCTCCACTTT
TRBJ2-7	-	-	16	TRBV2	CASWGRRAGANYEQYF	TGTGCCAGCTGGGGGAGGAGGGCGGGTGCGAACTACGAGCAGTACTTC
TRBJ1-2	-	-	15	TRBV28	CASTAPGGEGYGYTF	TGTGCCAGCACTGCCCCGGGGGGGGAAGGCTATGGCTACACCTTC
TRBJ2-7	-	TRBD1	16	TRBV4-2	CASSQPSGTGVNEQYF	TGTGCCAGCAGCCAACCCTCCGGGACAGGGGTCAACGAGCAGTACTTC
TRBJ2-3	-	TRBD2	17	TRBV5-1	CASSLDRLAGATDTQYF	TGCGCCAGCAGCTTGGACCGACTAGCGGGGGCCACAGATACGCAGTATTTT
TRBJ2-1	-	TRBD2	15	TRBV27	CASSRSSGFYNEQFF	TGTGCCAGCAGCCGTTCTAGCGGTTTCTACAATGAGCAGTTCTTC
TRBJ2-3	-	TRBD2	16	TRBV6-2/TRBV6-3	CASSLEAGGSTDTQYF	TGTGCCAGCAGTTTGGAAGCGGGAGGAAGCACAGATACGCAGTATTTT
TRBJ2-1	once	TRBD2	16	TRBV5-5	CASSALRTSGGALGFF	TGTGCCAGCAGCGCCTTAAGGACTAGCGGGGGGGCCTTAGGTTTCTTC
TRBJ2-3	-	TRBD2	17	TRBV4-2	CASSQDRAGLRTDTQYF	TGTGCCAGCAGCCAAGATAGAGCGGGACTTCGCACAGATACGCAGTATTTT
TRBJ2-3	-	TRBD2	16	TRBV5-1	CASSLAGTSGTDTQYF	TGCGCCAGCAGCTTGGCTGGGACTAGCGGGACAGATACGCAGTATTTT
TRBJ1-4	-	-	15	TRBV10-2	CASREKGFLNEKLFF	TGCGCCAGCAGGGAAAAGGGGTTCCTAAATGAAAAACTGTTTTTT
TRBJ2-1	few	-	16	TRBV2	CASRPLAGGSYNEQFF	TGTGCCAGCAGGCCCCTCGCCGGGGGCTCCTACAATGAGCAGTTCTTC
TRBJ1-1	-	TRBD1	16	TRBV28	CASSVPGDRPFTGAFF	TGTGCCAGCAGTGTCCCCGGGGACAGACCCTTTACGGGTGCTTTCTTT
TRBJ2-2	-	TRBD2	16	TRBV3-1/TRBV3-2	CASSQASGSVTGELFF	TGTGCCAGCAGCCAAGCTAGCGGGAGTGTCACCGGGGAGCTGTTTTTT
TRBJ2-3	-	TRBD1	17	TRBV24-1	CATSDHLRQGGIDTQYF	TGTGCCACCAGTGACCACCTCCGACAGGGGGGTATAGATACGCAGTATTTT
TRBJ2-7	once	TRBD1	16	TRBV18	CASSSSPGTGAHEQYF	TGTGCCAGCTCATCGTCCCCCGGGACAGGGGCTCACGAGCAGTACTTC
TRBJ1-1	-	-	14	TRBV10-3	CAISESIGSTEAFF	TGTGCCATCAGTGAGTCGATCGGGTCCACTGAAGCTTTCTTT
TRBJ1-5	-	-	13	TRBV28	CASIRGGGQPQHF	TGTGCCAGCATCCGGGGAGGTGGGCAGCCCCAGCATTTT
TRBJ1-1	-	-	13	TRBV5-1	CASSFQGNTEAFF	TGCGCCAGCAGCTTTCAGGGGAACACTGAAGCTTTCTTT
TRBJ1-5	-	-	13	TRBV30	CAWSVAGDQPQHF	TGTGCCTGGAGTGTAGCAGGGGATCAGCCCCAGCATTTT
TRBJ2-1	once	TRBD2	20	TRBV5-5	CASSRSGLAGASRSYNEQFF	TGTGCCAGCAGCCGCTCCGGACTAGCGGGGGCCTCTAGATCCTACAATGAGCAGTTCTTC
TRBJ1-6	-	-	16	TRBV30	CAWSTIGQLYNSPLHF	TGTGCCTGGAGCACGATTGGACAGCTCTATAATTCACCCCTCCACTTT
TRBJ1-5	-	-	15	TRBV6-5	CASSFRTGLNQPQHF	TGTGCCAGCAGTTTTCGTACAGGTCTCAATCAGCCCCAGCATTTT
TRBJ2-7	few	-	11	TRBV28	CATGAAYEQYF	TGTGCCACAGGAGCGGCCTACGAGCAGTACTTC
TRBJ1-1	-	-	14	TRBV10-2	CASSLRGMNTEAFF	TGCGCCAGCAGCTTAAGGGGGATGAACACTGAAGCTTTCTTT
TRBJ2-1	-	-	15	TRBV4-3	CASSQEGQGGGEQFF	TGCGCCAGCAGCCAAGAGGGGCAGGGAGGCGGTGAGCAGTTCTTC
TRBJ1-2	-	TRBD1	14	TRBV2	CASRRRGNDYGYTF	TGTGCCAGCAGGCGCAGGGGGAACGACTATGGCTACACCTTC
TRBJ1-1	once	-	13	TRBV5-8	CASSLNVRVRAFF	TGTGCCAGCAGCTTGAATGTACGGGTGCGTGCTTTCTTT
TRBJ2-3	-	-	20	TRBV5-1	CASSLWQGGMGGLLTDTQYF	TGCGCCAGCAGCTTGTGGCAGGGCGGGATGGGCGGACTCCTCACAGATACGCAGTATTTT
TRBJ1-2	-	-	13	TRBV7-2	CASSLGGIYGYTF	TGTGCCAGCAGCTTAGGAGGGATCTATGGCTACACCTTC
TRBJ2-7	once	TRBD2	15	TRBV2	CASTPLAGGIYEQYF	TGTGCCAGCACACCCTTAGCGGGGGGGATCTACGAGCAGTACTTC
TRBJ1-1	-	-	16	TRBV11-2	CASSLALQGPSTEAFF	TGTGCCAGCAGCTTAGCCCTACAGGGCCCCTCCACTGAAGCTTTCTTT
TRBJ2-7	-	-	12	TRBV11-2	CASSRGLYEQYF	TGTGCCAGCAGCCGGGGACTTTACGAGCAGTACTTC
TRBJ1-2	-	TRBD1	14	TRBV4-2	CASSQADRDGGYTF	TGTGCCAGCAGCCAAGCGGACAGGGACGGGGGCTACACCTTC
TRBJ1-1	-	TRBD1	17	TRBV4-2	CASSHGSPDRGGTEAFF	TGTGCCAGCAGCCACGGTTCCCCTGACAGGGGTGGGACTGAAGCTTTCTTT
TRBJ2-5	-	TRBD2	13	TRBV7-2	CASSFSGIETQYF	TGTGCCAGCAGCTTTAGCGGGATAGAGACCCAGTACTTC